This entry lists 3 T cell receptor beta chains sequenced from one sample in a study of T-cell reconstitution after alpha-beta-depleted transplantation in children. Library preparation (for TCRbeta) was performed with unique molecular identifiers. Via MiXCR, TCRdb re-called the PCR reads, giving one row per CDR3 protein. Among 500,000 to 650,000 distinct CDR3 sequences listed, over 10% were seen once. Sequencing was performed on PBMCs, mostly from graft donor cells, taken 360 days after TCRalphabeta/CD19-depleted stem cell transplant. Receptor source: a male patient younger than 18 who had a stem cell transplant for acute myeloid leukemia, so the T cells may come from the graft donor.

This clonotype appeared a few times. The chain is built from TRBV19 and TRBJ2-1, with a tentative D call TRBD1 (5 bases). The CDR3 has 14 amino acids. The V and J ends lost 3 bases and 8 bases respectively, with 14 bases between them. Germline V CDR1 and CDR2: LNHDA, SQIVND (reference sequence). DNA of the CDR3: TGTGCCAGTAGTATTCAGGGAAAGGGCGATGAGCAGTTCTTC. It translates to CASSIQGKGDEQFF.

V is TRBV6-5 and J is TRBJ2-2; TRBD1 might be the D (6 bases). CDR1 and CDR2 from the germline V gene are MNHEY and SVGAGI. CDR3 length: 15 amino acids. Trimming removed 6 bases at V and 7 bases at J, with 18 bases between. The CDR3 reads CASSSLGDKVGELFF. CDR3 bases: TGTGCCAGCAGCTCCCTGGGGGACAAGGTCGGGGAGCTGTTTTTT.

This rearrangement joins TRBV19 to TRBJ2-1, with 8 nucleotides matching TRBD2. CDR1 is LNHDA and CDR2 is SQIVND in the germline V gene (reference sequence). CDR3 length equals 17 residues. With V trimmed by 4 bases and J by 3 bases, 11 bases remained unmatched. The CDR3 region is CASSTSLTSGVYNEQFF. CDR3 sequence (DNA): TGTGCCAGTAGTACGTCCTTAACTAGCGGAGTCTACAATGAGCAGTTCTTC. The whole variable domain, filled in from reference TRBV19 and TRBJ2-1, reads DGGITQSPKYLFRKEGQNVTLSCEQNLNHDAMYWYRQDPGQGLRLIYYSQIVNDFQKGDIAEGYSVSREKKESFPLTVTSAQKNPTAFYLCASSTSLTSGVYNEQFFGPGTRLTVL.